A single T cell receptor beta chain is shown here with its context. The antigen remains unidentified. The CDR3 totals 16 residues. Surgery without prior neoadjuvant therapy was the treatment of the selected pancreatic ductal adenocarcinoma patients. The entry originates in a study of T cells in pancreatic ductal adenocarcinoma. Study-level findings and limits: The resected cohort was biased toward the minority with early-stage disease. Enrichment of CD45RO+ effector over naive T cells in tumors may bias clonality. Blood had more productive templates and roughly 8-fold more unique clonotypes than tumor.

TCRdb's copy holds only in-frame clones and misses some; the assay was immunoSEQ multiplex PCR. This table holds around 94,000 clones, about 96% found once. The chain uses TRBV1 and TRBJ1-2. TRBV1 is given as a pseudogene. The sequenced sample consisted of PBMCs. The sequence came from a human donor with pancreatic ductal adenocarcinoma. In nucleotides, the CDR3 is TGCACCAGCAGCCAAGAAGGGAGGGGAGATAACTATGGCTACACCTTC. It codes for CTSSQEGRGDNYGYTF.